This entry concerns a single TCR beta chain. This sample stems from a study of shared clonotypes between healthy human individuals. V shed 1 base and J shed 2 bases, with 14 bases lying between them. Germline CDR1 MDHEN, CDR2 SYDVKM. There are 16 residues in the CDR3. Sequenced by immunoSEQ multiplex PCR; TCRdb stores in-frame clones only, minus some. The sample carries millions of clones, just over 90% recorded once. The TCR was taken from a man between 18 and 29 years old in good health. Some clones in this sample may be carry-over from other donors' samples. The chain carries TRBV28 and TRBJ2-5; no clear D. What was sequenced was naive CD4+ T cells from PBMCs. Subset defined: CD45RA+ positively selected. The chain's CDR3 is CASSLYRDTPQETQYF. CDR3 in DNA: TGTGCCAGCAGTTTATACAGAGACACCCCACAAGAGACCCAGTACTTC.